The 10 T cell receptor beta chains presented below share a single source sample, sequenced in a study of monozygotic twins with inflammatory bowel disease. TCRdb reanalyzed the 5' RACE reads and collapses them to one entry per CDR3 protein, without DNA. In total, the table holds approximately 400,000 distinct CDR3 sequences. The sequencing sample was made of blood. The receptors derive from a human donor with ulcerative colitis or Crohn's disease, or a healthy co-twin of an affected twin (not recorded which).

The chain is built from TRBV9 and TRBJ2-2; TCRdb designates TRBD1, a call that cannot be tested without DNA. The CDR3 spans 15 residues. CDR1 and CDR2 (germline): SGDLS, YYNGEE. The chain's CDR3 is CASSVRGRQTGELFF.

This sequence joins TRBV18 and TRBJ2-5. The CDR3 runs 14 residues. Germline CDR1 and CDR2: KGHSH and LQKENI. This CDR3 reads CASSPPAIQETQYF.

J is TRBJ2-2 and V is TRBV7-2; TCRdb names TRBD1, which stays unverified in the absence of DNA. The CDR3 has 17 residues. Germline V gene lookup returns CDR1 SGHTA and CDR2 FQGNSA. The CDR3 sequence: CASSPFNSWGQAGELFF. The full variable domain, in which reference TRBV7-2 and TRBJ2-2 provide the parts outside the CDR3, is GAGVSQSPSNKVTEKGKDVELRCDPISGHTALYWYRQSLGQGLEFLIYFQGNSAPDKSGLPSDRFSAERTGGSVSTLTIQRTQQEDSAVYLCASSPFNSWGQAGELFFGEGSRLTVL.

V gene TRBV12-3 or TRBV12-4 combines with J gene TRBJ1-3; TCRdb proposes TRBD1, but this gene call is untestable without DNA. CDR3 length: 15 residues. The CDR3 loop reads CASSLGGGPGNTIYF.

The CDR3 here is CASSLGTGPSGANVLTF. J is TRBJ2-6 and V is TRBV5-1; TCRdb outputs TRBD1, but without DNA this stays unchecked. This CDR3 comprises 17 residues. Per the germline V gene, CDR1 is SGHRS and CDR2 is YFSETQ.

This chain links TRBV20-1 with TRBJ1-3. The length of the CDR3 is 16 residues. The germline V gene encodes CDR1 DFQATT and CDR2 SNEGSKA (reference sequence). CDR3 amino acids: CSARDLGNLAGNTIYF.

This chain links TRBV7-9 with TRBJ1-4; TCRdb gives TRBD1 as the D gene, but with no DNA this cannot be confirmed. Germline CDR1 SEHNR, CDR2 FQNEAQ (reference sequence). This CDR3 contains 15 residues. CDR3 sequence: CASSFLRQGGEKLFF.

The chain recombines TRBV24-1 with TRBJ2-1; absent DNA, TCRdb's TRBD1 call cannot be checked. Germline V gene sequence: CDR1 KGHDR, CDR2 SFDVKD. The CDR3 is 15 residues long. This CDR3 is CATSSGGTGKNEQFF.

This rearrangement joins TRBV18 to TRBJ1-1; TCRdb lists TRBD1, though no DNA is available to test this call. The CDR3 consists of 15 residues. Germline V gene sequence: CDR1 KGHSH, CDR2 LQKENI. The CDR3 loop is CASSPRQGIGTEAFF. Supplemented by reference TRBV18 and TRBJ1-1, the full variable domain reads NAGVMQNPRHLVRRRGQEARLRCSPMKGHSHVYWYRQLPEEGLKFMVYLQKENIIDESGMPKERFSAEFPKEGPSILRIQQVVRGDSAAYFCASSPRQGIGTEAFFGQGTRLTVV.

The chain uses TRBV6-2 or TRBV6-3 and TRBJ1-2; the TCRdb D gene call, TRBD1, has no DNA to confirm it. This CDR3 is 16 amino acids long. Germline lookup yields CDR1 MNHEY and CDR2 SVGEGT. The CDR3: CASSPGPDPINYGYTF.